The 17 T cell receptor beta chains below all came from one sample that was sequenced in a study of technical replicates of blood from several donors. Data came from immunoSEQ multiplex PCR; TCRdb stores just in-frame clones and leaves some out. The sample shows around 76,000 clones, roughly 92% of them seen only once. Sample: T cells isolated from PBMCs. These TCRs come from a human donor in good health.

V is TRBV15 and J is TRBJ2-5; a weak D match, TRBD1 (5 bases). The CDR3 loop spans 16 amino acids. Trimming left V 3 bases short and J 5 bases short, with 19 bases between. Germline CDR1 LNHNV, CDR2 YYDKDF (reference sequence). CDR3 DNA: TGTGCCACCAGCAGTGCCGACAGAGCCCGAGTTGAGACCCAGTACTTC. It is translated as CATSSADRARVETQYF.

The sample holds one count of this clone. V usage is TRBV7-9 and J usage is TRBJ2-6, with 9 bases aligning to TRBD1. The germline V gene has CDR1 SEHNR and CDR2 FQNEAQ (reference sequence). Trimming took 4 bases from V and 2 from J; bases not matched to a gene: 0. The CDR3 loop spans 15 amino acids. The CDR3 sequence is CASSWTGAGANVLTF. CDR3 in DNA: TGTGCCAGCAGCTGGACAGGGGCTGGGGCCAACGTCCTGACTTTC.

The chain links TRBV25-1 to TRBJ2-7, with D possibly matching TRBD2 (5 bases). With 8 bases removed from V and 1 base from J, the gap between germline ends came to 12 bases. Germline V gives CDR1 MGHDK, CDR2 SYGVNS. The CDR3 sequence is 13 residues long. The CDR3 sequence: CASDGLTSYEQYF. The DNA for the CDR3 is TGTGCCAGCGACGGACTTACATCCTACGAGCAGTACTTC.

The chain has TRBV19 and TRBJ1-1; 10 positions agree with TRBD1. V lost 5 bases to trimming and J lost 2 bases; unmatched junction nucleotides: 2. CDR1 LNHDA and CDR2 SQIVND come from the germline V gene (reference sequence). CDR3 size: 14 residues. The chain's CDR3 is CASSRTGGNTEAFF. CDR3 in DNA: TGTGCCAGTAGTCGGACAGGGGGAAACACTGAAGCTTTCTTT.

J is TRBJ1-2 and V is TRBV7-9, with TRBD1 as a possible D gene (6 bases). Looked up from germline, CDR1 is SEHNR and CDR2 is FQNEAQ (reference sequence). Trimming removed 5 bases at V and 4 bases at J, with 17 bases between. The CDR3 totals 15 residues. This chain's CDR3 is CASSPPTGWSYGYTF. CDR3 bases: TGTGCCAGCAGCCCCCCGACAGGATGGTCCTATGGCTACACCTTC.

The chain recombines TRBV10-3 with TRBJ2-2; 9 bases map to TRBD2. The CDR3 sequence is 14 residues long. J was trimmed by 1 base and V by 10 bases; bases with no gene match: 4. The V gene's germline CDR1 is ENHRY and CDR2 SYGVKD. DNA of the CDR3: TGTGCCACCGCAGCGGGGGGGAACACCGGGGAGCTGTTTTTT. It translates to CATAAGGNTGELFF.

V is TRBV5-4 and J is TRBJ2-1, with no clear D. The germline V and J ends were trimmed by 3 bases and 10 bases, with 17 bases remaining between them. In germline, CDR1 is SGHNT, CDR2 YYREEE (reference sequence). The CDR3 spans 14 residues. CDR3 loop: CASSSSPNGGEQFF. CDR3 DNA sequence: TGTGCCAGCAGCTCCAGCCCCAATGGCGGAGAGCAGTTCTTC.

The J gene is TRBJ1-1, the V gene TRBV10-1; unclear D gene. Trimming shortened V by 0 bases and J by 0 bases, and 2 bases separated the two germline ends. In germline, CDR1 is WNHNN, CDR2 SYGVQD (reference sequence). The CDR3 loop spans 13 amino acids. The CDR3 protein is CASSESLNTEAFF. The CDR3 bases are TGCGCCAGCAGTGAGTCCTTGAACACTGAAGCTTTCTTT.

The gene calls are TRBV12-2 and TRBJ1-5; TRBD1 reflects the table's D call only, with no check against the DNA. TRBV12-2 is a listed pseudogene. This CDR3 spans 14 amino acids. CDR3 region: CASRLGTVNQPQHF. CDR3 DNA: TGTGCAAGTCGCTTGGGGACAGTCAATCAGCCCCAGCATTTT.

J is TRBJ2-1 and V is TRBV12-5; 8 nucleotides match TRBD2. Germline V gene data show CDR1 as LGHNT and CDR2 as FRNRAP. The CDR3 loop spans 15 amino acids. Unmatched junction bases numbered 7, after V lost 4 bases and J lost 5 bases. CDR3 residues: CASGWGLVANNEQFF. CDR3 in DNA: TGTGCTAGTGGTTGGGGACTAGTAGCGAACAATGAGCAGTTCTTC.

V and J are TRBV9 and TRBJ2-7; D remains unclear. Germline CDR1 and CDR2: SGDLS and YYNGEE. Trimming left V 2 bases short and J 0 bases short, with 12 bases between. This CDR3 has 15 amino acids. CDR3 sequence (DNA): TGTGCCAGCAGCGTGGGTGAGCACTACTCCTACGAGCAGTACTTC. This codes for CASSVGEHYSYEQYF.

In DNA, the CDR3 is TGTGCCTGGAGTTTAGTGTTAAGAAATGAAGCTTTCTTT. This codes for CAWSLVLRNEAFF. The rearrangement joins TRBV30 to TRBJ1-1; D not resolved. V shed 2 bases and J shed 7 bases, with 14 bases lying between them. The CDR3 runs to 13 residues. Germline assignment: CDR1 GTSNPN and CDR2 SVGIG (reference sequence).

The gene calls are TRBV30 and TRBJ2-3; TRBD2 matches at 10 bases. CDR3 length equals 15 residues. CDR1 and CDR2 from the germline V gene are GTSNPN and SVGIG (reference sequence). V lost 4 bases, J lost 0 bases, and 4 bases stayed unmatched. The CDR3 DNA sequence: TGTGCCTGGACTAGCGGGAGCACTAGCACAGATACGCAGTATTTT. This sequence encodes CAWTSGSTSTDTQYF.

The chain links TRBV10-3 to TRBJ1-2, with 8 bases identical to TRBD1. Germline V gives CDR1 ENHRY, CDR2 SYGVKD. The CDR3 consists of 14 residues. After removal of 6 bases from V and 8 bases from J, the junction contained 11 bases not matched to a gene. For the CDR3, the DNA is TGTGCCATCAGGCCGGTTACAGGGGGACACGGCTACACCTTC. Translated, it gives CAIRPVTGGHGYTF.

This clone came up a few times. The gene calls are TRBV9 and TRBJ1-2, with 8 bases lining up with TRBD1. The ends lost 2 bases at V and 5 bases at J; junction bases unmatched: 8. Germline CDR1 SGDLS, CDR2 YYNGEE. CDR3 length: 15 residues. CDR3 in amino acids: CASSVLGTGNYGYTF. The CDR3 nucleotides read TGTGCCAGCAGCGTTTTAGGGACAGGAAATTATGGCTACACCTTC.

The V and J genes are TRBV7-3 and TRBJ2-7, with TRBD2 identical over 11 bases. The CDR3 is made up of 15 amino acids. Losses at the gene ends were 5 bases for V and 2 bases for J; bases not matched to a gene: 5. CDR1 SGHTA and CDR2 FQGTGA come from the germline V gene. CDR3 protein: CASSPGLAVTYEQYF. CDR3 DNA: TGTGCCAGCAGCCCGGGACTAGCGGTAACCTACGAGCAGTACTTC.

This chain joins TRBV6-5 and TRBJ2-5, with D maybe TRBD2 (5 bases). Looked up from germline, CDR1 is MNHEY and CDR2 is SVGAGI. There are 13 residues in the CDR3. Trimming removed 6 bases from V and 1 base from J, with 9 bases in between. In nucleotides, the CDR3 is TGTGCCAGCAGCGGAGGCTCCCAAGAGACCCAGTACTTC. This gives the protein CASSGGSQETQYF.